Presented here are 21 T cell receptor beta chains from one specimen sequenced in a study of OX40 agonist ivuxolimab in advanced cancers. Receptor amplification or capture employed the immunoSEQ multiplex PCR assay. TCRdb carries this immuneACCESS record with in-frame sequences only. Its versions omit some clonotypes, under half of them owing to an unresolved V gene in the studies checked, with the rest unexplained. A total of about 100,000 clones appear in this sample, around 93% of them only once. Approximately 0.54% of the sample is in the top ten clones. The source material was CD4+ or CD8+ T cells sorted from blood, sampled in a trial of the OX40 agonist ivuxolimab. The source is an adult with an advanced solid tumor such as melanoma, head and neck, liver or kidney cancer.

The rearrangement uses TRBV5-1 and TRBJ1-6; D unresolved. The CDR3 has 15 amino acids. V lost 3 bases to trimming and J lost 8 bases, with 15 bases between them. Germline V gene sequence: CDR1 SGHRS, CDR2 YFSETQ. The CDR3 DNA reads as TGCGCCAGCAGCTGGGGTGGAGGGAAAGATTCACCCCTCCACTTT. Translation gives CASSWGGGKDSPLHF. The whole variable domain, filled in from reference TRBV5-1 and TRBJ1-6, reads KAGVTQTPRYLIKTRGQQVTLSCSPISGHRSVSWYQQTPGQGLQFLFEYFSETQRNKGNFPGRFSGRQFSNSRSEMNVSTLELGDSALYLCASSWGGGKDSPLHFGNGTRLTVT.

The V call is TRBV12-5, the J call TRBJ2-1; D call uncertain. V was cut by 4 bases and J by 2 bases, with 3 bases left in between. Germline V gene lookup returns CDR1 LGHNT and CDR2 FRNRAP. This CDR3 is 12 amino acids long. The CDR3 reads CASGSPYNEQFF. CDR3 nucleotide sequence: TGTGCTAGTGGTTCCCCCTACAATGAGCAGTTCTTC.

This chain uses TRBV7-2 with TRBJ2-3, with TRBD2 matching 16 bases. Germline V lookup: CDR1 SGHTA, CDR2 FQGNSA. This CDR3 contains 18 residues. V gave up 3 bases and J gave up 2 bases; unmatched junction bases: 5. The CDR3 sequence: CASSLGLAGGINTDTQYF. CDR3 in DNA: TGTGCCAGCAGCTTGGGACTAGCGGGAGGGATAAACACAGATACGCAGTATTTT.

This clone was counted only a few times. The CDR3 sequence is CASSLWGQGLYEQYF. CDR3 DNA sequence: TGTGCCAGCAGTTTATGGGGTCAGGGCCTATACGAGCAGTACTTC. This chain uses TRBV28 with TRBJ2-7; TRBD1 is a possible D gene (5 bases). The CDR3 sequence is 15 residues long. Germline CDR1 MDHEN, CDR2 SYDVKM. V lost 0 bases and J 4 bases, leaving 13 bases between the germline ends.

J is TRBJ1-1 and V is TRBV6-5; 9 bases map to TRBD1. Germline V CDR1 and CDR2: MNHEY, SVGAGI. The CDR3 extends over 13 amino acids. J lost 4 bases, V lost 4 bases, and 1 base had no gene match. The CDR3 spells CASSSDRGTEAFF. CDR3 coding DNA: TGTGCCAGCAGTTCGGACAGGGGCACTGAAGCTTTCTTT.

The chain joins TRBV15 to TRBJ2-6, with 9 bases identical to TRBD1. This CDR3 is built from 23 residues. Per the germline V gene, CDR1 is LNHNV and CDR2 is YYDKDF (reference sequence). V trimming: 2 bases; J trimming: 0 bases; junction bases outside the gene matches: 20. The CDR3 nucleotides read TGTGCCACCAGCAGATTTGGTGTAGGGGACAGGGTTTCCCCGAGCTCTGGGGCCAACGTCCTGACTTTC. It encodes CATSRFGVGDRVSPSSGANVLTF. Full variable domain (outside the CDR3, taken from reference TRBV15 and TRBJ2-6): DAMVIQNPRYQVTQFGKPVTLSCSQTLNHNVMYWYQQKSSQAPKLLFHYYDKDFNNEADTPDNFQSRRPNTSFCFLDIRSPGLGDTAMYLCATSRFGVGDRVSPSSGANVLTFGAGSRLTVL.

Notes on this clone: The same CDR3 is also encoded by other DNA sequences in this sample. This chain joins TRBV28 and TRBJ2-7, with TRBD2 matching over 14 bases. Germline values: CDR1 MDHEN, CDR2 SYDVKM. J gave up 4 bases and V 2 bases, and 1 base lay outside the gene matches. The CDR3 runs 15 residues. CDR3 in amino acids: CASSLRLAGGYEQYF. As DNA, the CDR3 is TGTGCCAGCAGTTTAAGACTAGCGGGAGGGTACGAGCAGTACTTC.

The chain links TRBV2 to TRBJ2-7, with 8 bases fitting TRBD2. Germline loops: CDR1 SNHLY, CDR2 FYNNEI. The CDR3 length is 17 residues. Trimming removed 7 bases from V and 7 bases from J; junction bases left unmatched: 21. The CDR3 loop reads CASMRTGGSGGRREQYF. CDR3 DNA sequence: TGTGCCAGCATGAGGACCGGGGGCTCCGGCGGGAGGAGGGAGCAGTACTTC. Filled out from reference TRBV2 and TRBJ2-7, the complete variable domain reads EPEVTQTPSHQVTQMGQEVILRCVPISNHLYFYWYRQILGQKVEFLVSFYNNEISEKSEIFDDQFSVERPDGSNFTLKIRSTKLEDSAMYFCASMRTGGSGGRREQYFGPGTRLTVT.

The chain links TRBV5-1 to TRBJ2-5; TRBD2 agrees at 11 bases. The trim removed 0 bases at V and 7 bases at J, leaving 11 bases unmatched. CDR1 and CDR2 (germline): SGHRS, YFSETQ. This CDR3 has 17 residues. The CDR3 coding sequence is TGCGCCAGCAGCTTGGATTTAGCGGGAGGGCCTCAGGGGACCCAGTACTTC. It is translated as CASSLDLAGGPQGTQYF.

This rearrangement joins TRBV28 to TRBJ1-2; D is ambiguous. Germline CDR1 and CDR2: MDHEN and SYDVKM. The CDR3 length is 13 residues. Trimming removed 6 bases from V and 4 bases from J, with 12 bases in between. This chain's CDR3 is CASSPGGPYGYTF. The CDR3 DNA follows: TGTGCCAGCAGCCCCGGAGGCCCCTATGGCTACACCTTC.

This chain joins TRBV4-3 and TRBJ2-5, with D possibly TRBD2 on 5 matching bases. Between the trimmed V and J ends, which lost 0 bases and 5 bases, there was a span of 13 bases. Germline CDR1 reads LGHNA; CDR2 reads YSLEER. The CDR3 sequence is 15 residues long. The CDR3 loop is CASSQDASLLETQYF. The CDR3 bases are TGCGCCAGCAGCCAAGATGCTAGCCTGCTGGAGACCCAGTACTTC.

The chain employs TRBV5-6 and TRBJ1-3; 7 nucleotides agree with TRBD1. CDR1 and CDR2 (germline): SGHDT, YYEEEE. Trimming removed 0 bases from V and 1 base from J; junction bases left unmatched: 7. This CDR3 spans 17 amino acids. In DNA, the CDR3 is TGTGCCAGCAGCTTGGGTGACAGGGATCTTTCTGGAAACACCATATATTTT. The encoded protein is CASSLGDRDLSGNTIYF.

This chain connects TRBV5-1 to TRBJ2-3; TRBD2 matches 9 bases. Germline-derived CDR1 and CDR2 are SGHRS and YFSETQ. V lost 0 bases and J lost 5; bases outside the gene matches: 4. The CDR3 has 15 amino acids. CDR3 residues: CASSLARGRGDTQYF. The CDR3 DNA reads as TGCGCCAGCAGCTTGGCCCGCGGGAGGGGAGATACGCAGTATTTT.

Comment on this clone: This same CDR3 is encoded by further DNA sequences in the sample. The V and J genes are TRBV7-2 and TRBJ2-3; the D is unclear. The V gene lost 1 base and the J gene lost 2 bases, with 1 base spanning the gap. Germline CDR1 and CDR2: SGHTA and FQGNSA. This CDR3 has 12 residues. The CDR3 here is CASSLDTDTQYF. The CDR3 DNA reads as TGTGCCAGCAGCTTAGACACAGATACGCAGTATTTT.

This CDR3 reads CASRVGQGRKQYF. CDR3 nucleotides: TGTGCCAGCAGAGTGGGACAGGGTCGGAAGCAGTACTTC. The rearrangement links TRBV6-5 to TRBJ2-7; 9 nucleotides align to TRBD1. This CDR3 has 13 residues. Looked up from germline, CDR1 is MNHEY and CDR2 is SVGAGI. The V and J ends lost 6 bases and 8 bases, in that order; junction bases with no gene match: 8.

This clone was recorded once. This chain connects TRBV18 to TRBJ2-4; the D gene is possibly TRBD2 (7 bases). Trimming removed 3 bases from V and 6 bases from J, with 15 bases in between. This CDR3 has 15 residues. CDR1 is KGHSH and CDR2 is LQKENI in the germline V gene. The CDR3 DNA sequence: TGTGCCAGCTCACCCGTAGGGGGGGGTCTAAACATTCAGTACTTC. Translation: CASSPVGGGLNIQYF.

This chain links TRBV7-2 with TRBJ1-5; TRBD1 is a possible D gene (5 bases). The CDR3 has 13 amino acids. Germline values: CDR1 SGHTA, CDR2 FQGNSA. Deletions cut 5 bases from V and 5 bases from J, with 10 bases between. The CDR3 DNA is TGTGCCAGCAGCGGGACCGACTATCAGCCCCAGCATTTT. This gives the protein CASSGTDYQPQHF.

Here the CDR3 reads CASSLSQGGVGEQYF. In nucleotides, the CDR3 is TGTGCCAGCAGCTTATCGCAGGGAGGGGTGGGGGAGCAGTACTTC. The chain uses TRBV7-2 and TRBJ2-7, with 7 bases identical to TRBD2. Germline V gives CDR1 SGHTA, CDR2 FQGNSA. There are 15 residues in the CDR3. Trimming cost V 2 bases and J 7 bases; bases outside gene matches: 11.

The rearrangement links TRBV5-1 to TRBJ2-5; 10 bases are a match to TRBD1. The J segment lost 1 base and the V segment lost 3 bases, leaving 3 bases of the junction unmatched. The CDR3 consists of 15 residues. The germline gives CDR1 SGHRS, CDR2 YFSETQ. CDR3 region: CASSSGTGAQETQYF. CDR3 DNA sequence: TGCGCCAGCAGCTCCGGGACAGGGGCCCAAGAGACCCAGTACTTC.

The CDR3 DNA is TGTGCCAGCAGCCAAGGAGGGGGCAACCTCTATGGCTACACCTTC. This encodes CASSQGGGNLYGYTF. The genes are TRBV4-2 and TRBJ1-2; the match to TRBD1 covers 7 bases. CDR3 length: 15 residues. Germline lookup yields CDR1 LGHNA and CDR2 YNFKEQ. Losses at the gene ends were 1 base for V and 4 bases for J; bases not matched to a gene: 6.

DNA of the CDR3: TGTGCCAGCAGCCGCAGTGGGGGGCTGAACACTGAAGCTTTCTTT. It specifies CASSRSGGLNTEAFF. The chain is built from TRBV7-3 and TRBJ1-1; perhaps TRBD1 as D (6 bases). Trimming took 5 bases from V and 0 from J, leaving 13 bases between them. CDR1 is SGHTA and CDR2 is FQGTGA in the germline V gene. The CDR3 has 15 amino acids.